This T cell receptor beta chain was identified during a study of shared clonotypes between healthy human individuals. Method: immunoSEQ multiplex PCR; TCRdb's copy keeps in-frame clones and lacks some. The sample has over a million clones, around 82% seen once. The material sequenced was memory CD4+ T cells from PBMCs. The subset: CD45RA-negative fraction. The TCR comes from a young man in good health. Some clones in this sample may be carry-over from other donors' samples.

This chain's CDR3 is CASSLGTKPYEQYF. In nucleotides, the CDR3 is TGTGCCAGCTCACTTGGGACAAAGCCCTACGAGCAGTACTTC. The chain recombines TRBV18 with TRBJ2-7; D might be TRBD1 (6 bases). Germline loops: CDR1 KGHSH, CDR2 LQKENI. The V end was cut by 4 bases, the J end by 2 bases, with 12 bases between. This CDR3 has 14 residues.